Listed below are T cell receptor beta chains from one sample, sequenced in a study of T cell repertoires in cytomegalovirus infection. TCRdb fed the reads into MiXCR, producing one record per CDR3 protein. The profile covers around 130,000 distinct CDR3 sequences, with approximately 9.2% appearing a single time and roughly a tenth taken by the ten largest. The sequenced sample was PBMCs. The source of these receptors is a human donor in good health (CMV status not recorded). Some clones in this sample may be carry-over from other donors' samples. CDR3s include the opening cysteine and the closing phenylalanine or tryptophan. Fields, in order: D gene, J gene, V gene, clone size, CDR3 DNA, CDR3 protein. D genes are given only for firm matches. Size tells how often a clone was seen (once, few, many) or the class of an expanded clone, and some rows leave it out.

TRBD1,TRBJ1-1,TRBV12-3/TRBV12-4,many,TGTGCCAGCAGCGGGACAGGGGGCTTGGGCACTGAAGCTTTCTTT,CASSGTGGLGTEAFF
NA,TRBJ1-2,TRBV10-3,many,TGTGCCATCAGTGACAGGGGAATGGACTATGGCTACACCTTC,CAISDRGMDYGYTF
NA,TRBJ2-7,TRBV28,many,TGTGCCAGCAGTTCCCCCCGCAGGGCGTATTCCTACGAGCAGTACTTC,CASSSPRRAYSYEQYF
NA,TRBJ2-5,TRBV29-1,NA,TGCAGCGCCCGAAGTTATGTGGGTCAAGAGACCCAGTACTTC,CSARSYVGQETQYF
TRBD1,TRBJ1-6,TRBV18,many,TGTGCCAGCTCACCACTCGACAGGGACGGGCGCATACCCCTCCACTTT,CASSPLDRDGRIPLHF
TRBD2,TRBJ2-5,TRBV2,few,TGTGCCAGCAGTGATTGGGTGCTAGCGGGTCGTGAGACCCAGTACTTC,CASSDWVLAGRETQYF
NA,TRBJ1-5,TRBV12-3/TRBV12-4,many,TGTGCCAGCAGTCCCGGGACACCGAATAATCAGCCCCAGCATTTT,CASSPGTPNNQPQHF
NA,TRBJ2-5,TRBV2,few,TGTGCCAGCAGTGATCATAGGGGGCAAGAGACCCAGTACTTC,CASSDHRGQETQYF
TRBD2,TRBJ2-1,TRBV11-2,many,TGTGCCAGCAGCCAGGGACTAGCGGGGGGGCCCGTTGAGCAGTTCTTC,CASSQGLAGGPVEQFF
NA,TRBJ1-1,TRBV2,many,TGTGCCAGCAGAGACGAACAGGATATTGAAGCTTTCTTT,CASRDEQDIEAFF
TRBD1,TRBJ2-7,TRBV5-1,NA,TGCGCCAGCAAACCCGGGACAGAGAGCTCCTACGAGCAGTACTTC,CASKPGTESSYEQYF
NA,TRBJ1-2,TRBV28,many,TGTGCCAGCAGACTACGGGGTTTTCGCTATGGCTACACCTTC,CASRLRGFRYGYTF
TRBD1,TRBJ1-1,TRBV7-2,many,TGTGCCAGCAGCTTGAGGACAGGGAACACTGAAGCTTTCTTT,CASSLRTGNTEAFF
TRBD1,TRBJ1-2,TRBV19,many,TGTGCCAGTAGTATTACAGGGGGAACGGATGGCTACACCTTC,CASSITGGTDGYTF
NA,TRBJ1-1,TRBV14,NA,TGTGCCAGCAGCTCTGGGTGGACTGAAGCTTTCTTT,CASSSGWTEAFF
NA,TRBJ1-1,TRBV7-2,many,TGTGCCAGCAGCCCGCTGGGACGGAGGAACACTGAAGCTTTCTTT,CASSPLGRRNTEAFF
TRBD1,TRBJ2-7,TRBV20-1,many,TGCAGTGCCATATCCGGACAGGGCGGCTACGAGCAGTACTTC,CSAISGQGGYEQYF
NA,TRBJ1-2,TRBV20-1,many,TGCAGTGCTAGACCTATATTCGGCAGGGCTTTCTATGGCTACACCTTC,CSARPIFGRAFYGYTF
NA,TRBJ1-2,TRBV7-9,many,TGTGCCAGCAGCTTAGGCCTGATGGGACGGACCTATGGCTACACCTTC,CASSLGLMGRTYGYTF
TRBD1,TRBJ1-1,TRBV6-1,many,TGTGCCAGCAGTGTCCGGACAGGGGACACTGAAGCTTTCTTT,CASSVRTGDTEAFF
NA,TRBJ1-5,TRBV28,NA,TGTGCCAGCAGCTCGGGGATAGGACAGCCGGGCAATCAGCCCCAGCATTTT,CASSSGIGQPGNQPQHF
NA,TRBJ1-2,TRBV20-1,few,TGCAGTGCTAGCCCCGGGGGGGATGAGGACTATGGCTACACCTTC,CSASPGGDEDYGYTF
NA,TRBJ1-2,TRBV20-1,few,TGCAGTGTTCCCGTTGGCCCGGGGTTCGGTGGCTACACCTTC,CSVPVGPGFGGYTF
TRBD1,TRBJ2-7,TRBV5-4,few,TGTGCCAGCAGCTACCCATACAGGGGGTTAGATGAGCAGTACTTC,CASSYPYRGLDEQYF
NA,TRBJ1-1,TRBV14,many,TGTGCCAGCAGCCAAGGCCCGACCACTGAAGCTTTCTTT,CASSQGPTTEAFF
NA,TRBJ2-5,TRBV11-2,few,TGTGCCAGCAGCTTAGATGTGGCTAGCGCCCGCACCCAGTACTTC,CASSLDVASARTQYF
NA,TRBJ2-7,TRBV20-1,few,TGCAGTGCCAATCAGGATGCCTACGAGCAGTACTTC,CSANQDAYEQYF
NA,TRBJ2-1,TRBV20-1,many,TGCAGTGCTAGAGGGAGGGGTTTATACAATGAGCAGTTCTTC,CSARGRGLYNEQFF